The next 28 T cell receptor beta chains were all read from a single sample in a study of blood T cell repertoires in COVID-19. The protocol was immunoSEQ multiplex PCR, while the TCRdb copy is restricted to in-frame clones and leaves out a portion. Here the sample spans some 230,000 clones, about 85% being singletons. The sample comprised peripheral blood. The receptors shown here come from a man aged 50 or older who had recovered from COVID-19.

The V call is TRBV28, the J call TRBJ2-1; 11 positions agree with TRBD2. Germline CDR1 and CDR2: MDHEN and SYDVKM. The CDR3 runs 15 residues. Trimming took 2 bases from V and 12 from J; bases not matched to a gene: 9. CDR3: CASSLMASGRTPQFF. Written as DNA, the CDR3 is TGTGCCAGCAGTTTAATGGCTAGCGGGAGGACCCCGCAGTTCTTC.

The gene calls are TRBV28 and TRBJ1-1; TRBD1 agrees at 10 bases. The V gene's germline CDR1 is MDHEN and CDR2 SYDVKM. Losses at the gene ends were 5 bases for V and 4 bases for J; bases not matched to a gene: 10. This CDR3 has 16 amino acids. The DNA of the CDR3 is TGTGCCAGCAGTCAGCCCCGGGGACAGGGGAGCACTGAAGCTTTCTTT. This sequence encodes CASSQPRGQGSTEAFF.

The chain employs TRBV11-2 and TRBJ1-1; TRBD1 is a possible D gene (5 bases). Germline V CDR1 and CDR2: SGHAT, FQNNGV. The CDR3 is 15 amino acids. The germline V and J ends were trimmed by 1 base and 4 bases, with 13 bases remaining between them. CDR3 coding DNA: TGTGCCAGCAGCTTAGGGTTATTGGGGGGCACTGAAGCTTTCTTT. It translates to CASSLGLLGGTEAFF.

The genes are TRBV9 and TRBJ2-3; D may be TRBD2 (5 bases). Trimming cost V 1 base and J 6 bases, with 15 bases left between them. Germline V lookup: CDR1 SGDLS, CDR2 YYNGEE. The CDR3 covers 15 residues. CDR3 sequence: CASSVSQRWEDTQYF. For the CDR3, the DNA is TGTGCCAGCAGCGTATCCCAGCGGTGGGAGGATACGCAGTATTTT.

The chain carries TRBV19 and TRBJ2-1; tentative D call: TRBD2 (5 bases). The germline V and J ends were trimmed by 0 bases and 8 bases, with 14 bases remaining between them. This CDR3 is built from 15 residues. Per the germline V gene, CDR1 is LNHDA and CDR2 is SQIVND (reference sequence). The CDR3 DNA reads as TGTGCCAGTAGTATAGACCCCGGACTTCGGTATGAGCAGTTCTTC. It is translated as CASSIDPGLRYEQFF.

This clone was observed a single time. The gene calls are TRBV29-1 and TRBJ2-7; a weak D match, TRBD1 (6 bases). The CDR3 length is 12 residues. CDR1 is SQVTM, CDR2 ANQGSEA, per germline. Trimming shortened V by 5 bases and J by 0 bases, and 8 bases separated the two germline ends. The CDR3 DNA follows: TGCAGCGTTCAGGGGAGCTCCTACGAGCAGTACTTC. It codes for CSVQGSSYEQYF.

The CDR3: CASSHASGTIMETQYF. In DNA, the CDR3 is TGTGCCAGCAGCCACGCTAGCGGGACCATTATGGAGACCCAGTACTTC. V gene TRBV3-1 (or the pseudogene TRBV3-2) combines with J gene TRBJ2-5; TRBD2 matches at 9 bases. Unmatched junction bases numbered 10, after V lost 3 bases and J lost 5 bases. Looked up from germline, CDR1 is LGHDT and CDR2 is YNNKEL (reference sequence). CDR3 length: 16 residues.

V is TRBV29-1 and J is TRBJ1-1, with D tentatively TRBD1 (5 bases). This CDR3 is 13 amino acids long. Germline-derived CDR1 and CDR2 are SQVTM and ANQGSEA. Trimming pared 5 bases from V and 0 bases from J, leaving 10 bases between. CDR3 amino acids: CSVSAGMNTEAFF. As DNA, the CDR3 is TGCAGCGTTTCTGCAGGGATGAACACTGAAGCTTTCTTT.

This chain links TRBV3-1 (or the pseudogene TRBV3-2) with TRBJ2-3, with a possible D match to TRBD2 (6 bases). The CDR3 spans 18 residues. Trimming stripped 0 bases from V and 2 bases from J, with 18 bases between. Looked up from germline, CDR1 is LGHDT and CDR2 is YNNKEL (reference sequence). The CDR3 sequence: CASSQDFLGGGFTDTQYF. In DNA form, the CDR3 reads TGTGCCAGCAGCCAAGATTTTTTGGGGGGAGGCTTCACAGATACGCAGTATTTT.

For the CDR3, the DNA is TGTGCCAGCAGCAAAAAGACTAGCATGAGCTCAGATACGCAGTATTTT. Residues: CASSKKTSMSSDTQYF. This sequence joins TRBV3-1 (or the pseudogene TRBV3-2) and TRBJ2-3, with 7 bases aligning to TRBD2. Per germline, CDR1 LGHDT and CDR2 YNNKEL (reference sequence). The trim removed 5 bases at V and 4 bases at J, leaving 12 bases unmatched. The CDR3 consists of 16 residues.

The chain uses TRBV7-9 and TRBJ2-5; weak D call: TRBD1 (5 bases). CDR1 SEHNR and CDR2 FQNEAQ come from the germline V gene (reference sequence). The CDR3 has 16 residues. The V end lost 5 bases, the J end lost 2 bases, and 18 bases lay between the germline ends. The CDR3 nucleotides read TGTGCCAGCAGCCCCTCGGCGAGGACAAGGCAAGAGACCCAGTACTTC. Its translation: CASSPSARTRQETQYF.

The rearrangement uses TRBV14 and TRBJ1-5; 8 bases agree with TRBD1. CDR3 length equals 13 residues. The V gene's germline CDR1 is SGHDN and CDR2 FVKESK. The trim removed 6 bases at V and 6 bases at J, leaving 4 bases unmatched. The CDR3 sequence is CASRGQGVQPQHF. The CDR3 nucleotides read TGTGCCAGCAGAGGACAGGGTGTTCAGCCCCAGCATTTT.

CDR3 region: CSVSGTLLYEQYF. As DNA, the CDR3 is TGCAGCGTCTCCGGGACACTCCTATACGAGCAGTACTTC. The chain combines TRBV29-1 with TRBJ2-7, with D maybe TRBD1 (6 bases). Trimming shortened V by 6 bases and J by 4 bases, and 16 bases separated the two germline ends. CDR1 and CDR2 (germline): SQVTM, ANQGSEA. The CDR3 has 13 amino acids.

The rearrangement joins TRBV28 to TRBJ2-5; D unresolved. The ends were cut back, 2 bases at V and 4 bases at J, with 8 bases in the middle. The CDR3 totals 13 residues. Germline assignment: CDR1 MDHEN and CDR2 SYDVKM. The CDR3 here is CASSLHMPETQYF. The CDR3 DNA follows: TGTGCCAGCAGTTTACACATGCCAGAGACCCAGTACTTC.

Written as DNA, the CDR3 is TGTGCCCATTCTCGGGATCCCTCCCTCCGCGAGCAGTACTTC. Residues: CAHSRDPSLREQYF. The chain employs TRBV10-3 and TRBJ2-7; D is possibly TRBD2 (5 bases). Trimming took off 11 bases at V and 6 bases at J, with 23 bases between the two ends. Germline V gene lookup returns CDR1 ENHRY and CDR2 SYGVKD. There are 14 residues in the CDR3.

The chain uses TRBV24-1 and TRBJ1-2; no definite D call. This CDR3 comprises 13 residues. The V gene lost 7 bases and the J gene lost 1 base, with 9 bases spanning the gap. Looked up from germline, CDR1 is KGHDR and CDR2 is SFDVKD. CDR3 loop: CATSRTVNYGYTF. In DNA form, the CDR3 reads TGTGCCACCAGCCGAACGGTTAACTATGGCTACACCTTC.

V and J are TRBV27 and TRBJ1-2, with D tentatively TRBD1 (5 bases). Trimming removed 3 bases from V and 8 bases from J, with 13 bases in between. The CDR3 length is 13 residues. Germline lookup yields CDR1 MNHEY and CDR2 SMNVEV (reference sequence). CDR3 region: CASSFGRVGGYTF. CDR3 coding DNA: TGTGCCAGCAGTTTCGGCAGGGTGGGCGGCTACACCTTC.

CDR3 bases: TGTGCCAGCAGTCTCTGGACAGGGAGCTCCTACGAGCAGTACTTC. Protein sequence: CASSLWTGSSYEQYF. V is TRBV27 and J is TRBJ2-7; 8 bases map to TRBD1. Germline V gene sequence: CDR1 MNHEY, CDR2 SMNVEV (reference sequence). J gave up 0 bases and V 5 bases, and 6 bases lay outside the gene matches. The CDR3 has 15 amino acids.

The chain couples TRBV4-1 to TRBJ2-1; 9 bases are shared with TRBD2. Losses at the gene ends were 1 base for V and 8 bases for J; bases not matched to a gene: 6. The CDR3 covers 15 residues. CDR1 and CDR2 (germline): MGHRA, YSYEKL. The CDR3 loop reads CASSQGGVAGDEQFF. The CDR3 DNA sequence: TGCGCCAGCAGCCAAGGGGGGGTAGCGGGAGATGAGCAGTTCTTC.

The CDR3: CASSYKGQISNQPQHF. CDR3 nucleotides: TGTGCCAGCAGTTACAAGGGGCAGATTAGCAATCAGCCCCAGCATTTT. The rearrangement joins TRBV6-6 to TRBJ1-5; perhaps TRBD1 as D (5 bases). V lost 2 bases, J lost 0 bases, and 11 bases lay in between. The CDR3 sequence is 16 residues long. Germline V lookup: CDR1 MNHNY, CDR2 SVGAGI (reference sequence).

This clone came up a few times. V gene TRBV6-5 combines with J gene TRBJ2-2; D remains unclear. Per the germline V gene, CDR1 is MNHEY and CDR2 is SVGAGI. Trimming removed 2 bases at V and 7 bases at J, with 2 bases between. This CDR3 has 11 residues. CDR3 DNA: TGTGCCAGCAGTTACCTCGGGGAGCTGTTTTTT. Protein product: CASSYLGELFF.

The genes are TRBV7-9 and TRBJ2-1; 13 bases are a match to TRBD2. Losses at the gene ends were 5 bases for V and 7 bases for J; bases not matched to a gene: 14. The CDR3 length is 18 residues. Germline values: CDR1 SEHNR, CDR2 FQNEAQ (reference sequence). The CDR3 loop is CASSPRTSGSGRKNEQFF. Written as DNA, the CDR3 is TGTGCCAGCAGCCCCCGGACTAGCGGGAGCGGTCGCAAGAATGAGCAGTTCTTC.

CDR3 sequence reads: CASSIDHRASRSGANVLTF. CDR3 nucleotide sequence: TGTGCCAGTAGTATAGATCACAGGGCTTCGCGCTCTGGGGCCAACGTCCTGACTTTC. V is TRBV19 and J is TRBJ2-6; TRBD1 is a possible D gene (6 bases). Trimming removed 0 bases from V and 0 bases from J, with 15 bases in between. Germline CDR1 reads LNHDA; CDR2 reads SQIVND (reference sequence). This CDR3 has 19 amino acids.

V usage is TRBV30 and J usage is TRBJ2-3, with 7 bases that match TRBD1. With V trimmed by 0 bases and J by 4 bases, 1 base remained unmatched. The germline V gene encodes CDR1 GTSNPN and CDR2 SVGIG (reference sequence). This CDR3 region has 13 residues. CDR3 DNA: TGTGCCTGGAGTGTACAGGGGCCAGATACGCAGTATTTT. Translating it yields CAWSVQGPDTQYF.

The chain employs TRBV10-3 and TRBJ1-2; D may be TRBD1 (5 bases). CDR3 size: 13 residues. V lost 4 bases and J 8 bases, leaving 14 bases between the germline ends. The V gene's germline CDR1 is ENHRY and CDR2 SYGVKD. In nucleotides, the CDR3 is TGTGCCATCAGTGGTGGGGGAGGTACGGGCTACACCTTC. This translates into CAISGGGGTGYTF.

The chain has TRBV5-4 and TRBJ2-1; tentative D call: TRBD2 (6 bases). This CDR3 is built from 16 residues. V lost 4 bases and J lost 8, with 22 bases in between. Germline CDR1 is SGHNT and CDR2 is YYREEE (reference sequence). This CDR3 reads CASSRRRVGSIDEQFF. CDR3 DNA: TGTGCCAGCAGCCGCCGACGGGTCGGGAGTATCGATGAGCAGTTCTTC.

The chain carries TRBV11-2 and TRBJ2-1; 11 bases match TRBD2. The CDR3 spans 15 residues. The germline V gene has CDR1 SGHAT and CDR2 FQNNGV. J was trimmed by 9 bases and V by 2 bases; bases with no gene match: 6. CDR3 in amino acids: CASSLFQLAGVEQFF. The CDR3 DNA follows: TGTGCCAGCAGCTTATTTCAACTAGCGGGAGTTGAGCAGTTCTTC.

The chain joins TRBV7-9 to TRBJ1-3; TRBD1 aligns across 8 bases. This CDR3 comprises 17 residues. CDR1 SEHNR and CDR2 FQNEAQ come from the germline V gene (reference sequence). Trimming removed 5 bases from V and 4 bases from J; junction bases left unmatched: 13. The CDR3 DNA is TGTGCCAGCAGCCCCGGGCGGACAGGGCCTGGAGGAAACACCATATATTTT. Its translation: CASSPGRTGPGGNTIYF.